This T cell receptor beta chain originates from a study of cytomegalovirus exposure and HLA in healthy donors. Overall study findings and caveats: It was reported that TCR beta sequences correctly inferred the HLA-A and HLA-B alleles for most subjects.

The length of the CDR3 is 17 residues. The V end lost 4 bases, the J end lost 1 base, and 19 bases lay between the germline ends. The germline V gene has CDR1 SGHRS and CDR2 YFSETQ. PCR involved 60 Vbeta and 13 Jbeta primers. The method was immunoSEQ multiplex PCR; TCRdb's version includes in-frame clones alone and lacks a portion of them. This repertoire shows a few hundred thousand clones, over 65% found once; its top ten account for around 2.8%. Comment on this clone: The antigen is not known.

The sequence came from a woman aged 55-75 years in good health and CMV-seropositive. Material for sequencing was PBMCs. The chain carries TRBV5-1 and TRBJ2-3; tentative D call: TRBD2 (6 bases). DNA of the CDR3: TGCGCCAGCAGCAGCGCGGGCTCGGAGGGAGGCACAGATACGCAGTATTTT. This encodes CASSSAGSEGGTDTQYF. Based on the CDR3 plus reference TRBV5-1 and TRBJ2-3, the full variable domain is KAGVTQTPRYLIKTRGQQVTLSCSPISGHRSVSWYQQTPGQGLQFLFEYFSETQRNKGNFPGRFSGRQFSNSRSEMNVSTLELGDSALYLCASSSAGSEGGTDTQYFGPGTRLTVL.